This TCR beta chain stems from a study of response to subunit inactivated influenza vaccine. TCRdb redid the calling of the RT-PCR reads with MiXCR, one entry per CDR3 protein. The sample lists approximately 500,000 distinct CDR3 sequences; less than 25% were seen once. This CDR3 spans 16 amino acids. Germline CDR1 reads SGHRS; CDR2 reads YFSETQ. Germline trimming cut 6 bases from V and 2 bases from J; bases unmatched to any gene: 11. This clonotype was picked up many times. The sample also formed part of further work on T cells expressing NK-cell markers. That source adds: 5'RACE template switching with UMIs generated TCR beta cDNA.

The sequence was obtained from a man aged 45-65 years who received an inactivated influenza vaccine. Material: CD4+ T cells sorted from PBMCs, obtained roughly 13 days after vaccination. The chain is built from TRBV5-1 and TRBJ2-5; 9 positions agree with TRBD2. The CDR3 nucleotides are TGCGCCAGCACATTTGGAACTAGCGGGCTTCAAGAGACCCAGTACTTC. It yields the protein CASTFGTSGLQETQYF.